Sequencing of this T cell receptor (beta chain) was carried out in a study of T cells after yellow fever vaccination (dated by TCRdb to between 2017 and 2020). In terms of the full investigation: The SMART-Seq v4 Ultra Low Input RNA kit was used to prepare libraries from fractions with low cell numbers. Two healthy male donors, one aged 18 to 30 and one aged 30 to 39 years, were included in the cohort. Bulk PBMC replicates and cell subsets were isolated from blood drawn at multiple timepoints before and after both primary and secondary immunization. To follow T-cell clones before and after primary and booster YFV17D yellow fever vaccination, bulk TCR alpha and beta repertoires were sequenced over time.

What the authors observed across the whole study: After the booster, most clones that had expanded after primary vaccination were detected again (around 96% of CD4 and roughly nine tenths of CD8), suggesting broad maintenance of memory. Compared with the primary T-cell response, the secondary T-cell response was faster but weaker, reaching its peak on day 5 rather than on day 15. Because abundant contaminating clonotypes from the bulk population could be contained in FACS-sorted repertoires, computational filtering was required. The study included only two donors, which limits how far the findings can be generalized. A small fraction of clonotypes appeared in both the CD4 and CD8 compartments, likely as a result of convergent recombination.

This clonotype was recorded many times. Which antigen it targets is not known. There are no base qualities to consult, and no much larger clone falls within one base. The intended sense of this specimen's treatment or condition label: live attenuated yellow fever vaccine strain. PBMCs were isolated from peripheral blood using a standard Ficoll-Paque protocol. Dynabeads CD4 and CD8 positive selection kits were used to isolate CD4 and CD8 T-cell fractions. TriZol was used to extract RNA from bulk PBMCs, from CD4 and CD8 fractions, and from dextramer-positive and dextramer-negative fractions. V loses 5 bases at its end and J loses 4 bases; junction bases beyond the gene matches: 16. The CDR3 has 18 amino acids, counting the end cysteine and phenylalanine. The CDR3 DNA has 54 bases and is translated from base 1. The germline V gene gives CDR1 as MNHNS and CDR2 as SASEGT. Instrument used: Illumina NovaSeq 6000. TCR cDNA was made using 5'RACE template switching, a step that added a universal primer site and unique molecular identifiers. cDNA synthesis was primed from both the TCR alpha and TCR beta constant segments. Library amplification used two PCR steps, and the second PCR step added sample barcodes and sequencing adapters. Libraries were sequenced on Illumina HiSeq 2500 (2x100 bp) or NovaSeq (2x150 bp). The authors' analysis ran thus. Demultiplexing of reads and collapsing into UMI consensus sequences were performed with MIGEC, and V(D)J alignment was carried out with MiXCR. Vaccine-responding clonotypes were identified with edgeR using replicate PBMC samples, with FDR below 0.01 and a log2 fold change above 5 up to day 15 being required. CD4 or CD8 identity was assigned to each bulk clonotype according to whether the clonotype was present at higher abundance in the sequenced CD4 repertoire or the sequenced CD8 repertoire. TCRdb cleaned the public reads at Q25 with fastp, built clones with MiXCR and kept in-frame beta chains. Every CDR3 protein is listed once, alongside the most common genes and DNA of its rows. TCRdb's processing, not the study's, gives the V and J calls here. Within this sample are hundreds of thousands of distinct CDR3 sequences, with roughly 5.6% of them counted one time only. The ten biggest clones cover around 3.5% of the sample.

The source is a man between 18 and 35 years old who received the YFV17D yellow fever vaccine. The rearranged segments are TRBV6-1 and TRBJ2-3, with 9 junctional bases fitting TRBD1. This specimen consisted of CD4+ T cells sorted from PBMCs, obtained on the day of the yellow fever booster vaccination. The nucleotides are TGTGCCAGCAGTACCTATTACAGGGGGCGCAGTGTCCCAGATACGCAGTATTTT. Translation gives CASSTYYRGRSVPDTQYF.